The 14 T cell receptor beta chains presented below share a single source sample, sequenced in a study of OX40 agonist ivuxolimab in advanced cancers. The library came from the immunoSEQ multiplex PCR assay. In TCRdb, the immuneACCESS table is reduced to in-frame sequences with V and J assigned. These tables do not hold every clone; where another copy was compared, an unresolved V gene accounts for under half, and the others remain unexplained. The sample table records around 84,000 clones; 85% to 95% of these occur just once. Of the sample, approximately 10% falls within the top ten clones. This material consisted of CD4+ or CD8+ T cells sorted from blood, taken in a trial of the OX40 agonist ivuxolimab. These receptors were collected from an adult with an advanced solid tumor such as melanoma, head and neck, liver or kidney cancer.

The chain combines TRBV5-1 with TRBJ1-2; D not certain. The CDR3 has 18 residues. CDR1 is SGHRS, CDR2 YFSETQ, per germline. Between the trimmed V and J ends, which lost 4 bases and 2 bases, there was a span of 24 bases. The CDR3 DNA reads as TGCGCCAGCAGCGCACCCATGAAAACGGGCGGTCTGAACTATGGCTACACCTTC. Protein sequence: CASSAPMKTGGLNYGYTF. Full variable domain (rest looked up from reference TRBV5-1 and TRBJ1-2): KAGVTQTPRYLIKTRGQQVTLSCSPISGHRSVSWYQQTPGQGLQFLFEYFSETQRNKGNFPGRFSGRQFSNSRSEMNVSTLELGDSALYLCASSAPMKTGGLNYGYTFGSGTRLTVV.

DNA for the CDR3: TGTGCCAGCAGTCCGACCCAACGGCCGGGCGAGCAGTTCTTC. Its translation: CASSPTQRPGEQFF. The V call is TRBV27, the J call TRBJ2-1, with unresolved D. This CDR3 contains 14 residues. Germline CDR1 is MNHEY and CDR2 is SMNVEV (reference sequence). Deletions cut 5 bases from V and 10 bases from J, with 18 bases between.

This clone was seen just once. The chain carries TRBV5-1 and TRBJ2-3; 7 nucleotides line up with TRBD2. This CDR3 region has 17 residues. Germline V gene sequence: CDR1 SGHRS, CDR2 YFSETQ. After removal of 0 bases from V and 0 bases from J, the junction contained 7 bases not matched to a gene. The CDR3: CASSLEGLGYSTDTQYF. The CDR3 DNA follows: TGCGCCAGCAGCTTGGAAGGACTAGGGTATAGCACAGATACGCAGTATTTT. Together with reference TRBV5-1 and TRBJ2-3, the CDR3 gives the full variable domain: KAGVTQTPRYLIKTRGQQVTLSCSPISGHRSVSWYQQTPGQGLQFLFEYFSETQRNKGNFPGRFSGRQFSNSRSEMNVSTLELGDSALYLCASSLEGLGYSTDTQYFGPGTRLTVL.

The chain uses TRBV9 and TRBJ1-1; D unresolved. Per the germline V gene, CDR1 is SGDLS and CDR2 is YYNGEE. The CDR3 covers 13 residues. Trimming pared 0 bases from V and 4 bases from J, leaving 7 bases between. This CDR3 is CASSVGGSTEAFF. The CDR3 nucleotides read TGTGCCAGCAGCGTAGGAGGAAGCACTGAAGCTTTCTTT.

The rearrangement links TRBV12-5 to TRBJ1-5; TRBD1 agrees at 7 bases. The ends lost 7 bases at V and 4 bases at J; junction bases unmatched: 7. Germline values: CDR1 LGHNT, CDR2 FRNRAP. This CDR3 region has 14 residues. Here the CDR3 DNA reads TGTGCTAGTGCCCCGGGACAGATGAATCAGCCCCAGCATTTT. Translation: CASAPGQMNQPQHF.

The CDR3: CAGGISGANVLTF. CDR3 sequence (DNA): TGTGCCGGGGGGATCTCTGGGGCCAACGTCCTGACTTTC. The chain couples TRBV6-1 to TRBJ2-6; possible D gene TRBD2, 6 bases. V was trimmed by 11 bases and J by 0 bases, leaving 8 bases between them. This CDR3 spans 13 amino acids. Germline loops: CDR1 MNHNS, CDR2 SASEGT.

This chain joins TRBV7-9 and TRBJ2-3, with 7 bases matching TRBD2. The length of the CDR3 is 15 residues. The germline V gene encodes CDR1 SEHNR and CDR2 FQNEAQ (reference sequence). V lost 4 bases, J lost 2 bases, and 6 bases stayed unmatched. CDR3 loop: CASSWSGLVTDTQYF. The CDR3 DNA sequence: TGTGCCAGCAGCTGGTCAGGACTAGTCACAGATACGCAGTATTTT.

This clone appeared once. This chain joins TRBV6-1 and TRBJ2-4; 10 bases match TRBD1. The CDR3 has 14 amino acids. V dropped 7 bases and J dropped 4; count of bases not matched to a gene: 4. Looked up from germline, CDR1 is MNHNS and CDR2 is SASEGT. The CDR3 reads CASTDRGGKNIQYF. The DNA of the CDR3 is TGTGCCAGCACGGACAGGGGGGGTAAAAACATTCAGTACTTC.

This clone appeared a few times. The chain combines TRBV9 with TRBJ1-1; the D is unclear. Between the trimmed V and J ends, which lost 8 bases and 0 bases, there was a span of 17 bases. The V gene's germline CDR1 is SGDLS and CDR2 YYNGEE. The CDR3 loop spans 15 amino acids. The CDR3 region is CASHRGDSMNTEAFF. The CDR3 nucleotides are TGTGCCAGTCACCGGGGAGACTCAATGAACACTGAAGCTTTCTTT.

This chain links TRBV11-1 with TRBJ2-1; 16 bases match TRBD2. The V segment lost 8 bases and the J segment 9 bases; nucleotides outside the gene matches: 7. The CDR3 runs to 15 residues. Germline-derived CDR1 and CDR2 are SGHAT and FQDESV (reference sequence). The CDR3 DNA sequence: TGTGCCAGCCGCTCGGGACTAGCGGGGGGGGGTGAGCAGTTCTTC. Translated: CASRSGLAGGGEQFF.

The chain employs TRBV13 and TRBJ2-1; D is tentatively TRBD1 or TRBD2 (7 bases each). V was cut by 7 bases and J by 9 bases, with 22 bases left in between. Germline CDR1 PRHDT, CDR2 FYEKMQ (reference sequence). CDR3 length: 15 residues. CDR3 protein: CASNPGRGPGTEQFF. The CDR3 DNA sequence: TGTGCCAGCAACCCGGGGAGGGGGCCGGGTACTGAGCAGTTCTTC.

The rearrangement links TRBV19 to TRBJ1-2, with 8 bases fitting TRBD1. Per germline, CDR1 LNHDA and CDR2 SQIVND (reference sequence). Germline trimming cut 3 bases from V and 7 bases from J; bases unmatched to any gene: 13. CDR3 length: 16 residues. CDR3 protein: CASSIWLQGVESGYTF. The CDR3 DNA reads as TGTGCCAGTAGTATTTGGCTACAGGGGGTAGAAAGTGGCTACACCTTC.

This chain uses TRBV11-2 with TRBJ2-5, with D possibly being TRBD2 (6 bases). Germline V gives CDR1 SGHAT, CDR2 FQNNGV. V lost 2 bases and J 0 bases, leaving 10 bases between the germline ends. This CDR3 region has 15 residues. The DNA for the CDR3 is TGTGCCAGCAGCTTATGGCGACTAGACCAAGAGACCCAGTACTTC. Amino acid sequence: CASSLWRLDQETQYF.

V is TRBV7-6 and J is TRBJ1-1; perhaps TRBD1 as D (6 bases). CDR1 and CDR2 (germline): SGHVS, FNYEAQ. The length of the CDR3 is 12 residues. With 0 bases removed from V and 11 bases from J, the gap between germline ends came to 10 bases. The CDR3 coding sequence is TGTGCCAGCAGCTTAGCGCAGGGGTTGGCTTTCTTT. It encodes CASSLAQGLAFF.